These 9 T cell receptor beta chains share one sample of origin, sequenced in a study of T cell changes during pregnancy in multiple sclerosis. Libraries were prepared by immunoSEQ multiplex PCR; TCRdb keeps only in-frame clonotypes and omits some of them. The top ten clones hold 1% to 1.5% of a sample with 40,000 to 45,000 clones, around 92% of them seen once. The sequencing input was peripheral blood. These receptors were taken from a female donor with multiple sclerosis, enrolled in a pregnancy study.

The chain recombines TRBV18 with TRBJ1-2; no reliable D call. CDR1 and CDR2 from the germline V gene are KGHSH and LQKENI. V was pared by 0 bases and J by 4 bases, with 12 bases between. The length of the CDR3 is 15 residues. This CDR3 is CASSPPDQAGYGYTF. The DNA of the CDR3 is TGTGCCAGCTCACCACCGGACCAGGCTGGCTATGGCTACACCTTC.

This chain uses TRBV7-2 with TRBJ2-5; D is ambiguous. Germline loops: CDR1 SGHTA, CDR2 FQGNSA. This CDR3 has 17 amino acids. The V and J ends lost 5 bases and 0 bases respectively, with 19 bases between them. The CDR3 protein is CASSAPDHRKYQETQYF. The CDR3 nucleotides are TGTGCCAGCAGCGCGCCCGATCATCGGAAGTACCAAGAGACCCAGTACTTC.

The CDR3 DNA sequence: TGTGCCAGCAGTGAAACCCTTCTAGCGGGAGTTGGAGATACGCAGTATTTT. This translates into CASSETLLAGVGDTQYF. The rearrangement joins TRBV2 to TRBJ2-3; 10 nucleotides line up with TRBD2. Looked up from germline, CDR1 is SNHLY and CDR2 is FYNNEI. This CDR3 region has 17 residues. J gave up 5 bases and V 2 bases, and 10 bases lay outside the gene matches.

This clone was observed once. The chain carries TRBV6-1 and TRBJ1-2; no firm D call. CDR1 is MNHNS, CDR2 SASEGT, per germline. This CDR3 has 14 amino acids. V lost 0 bases and J 6 bases, leaving 11 bases between the germline ends. This CDR3 reads CASSEALGPHGYTF. The CDR3 DNA sequence: TGTGCCAGCAGTGAAGCCCTTGGCCCACATGGCTACACCTTC.

The rearrangement links TRBV28 to TRBJ2-5, with 10 positions matching TRBD2. The CDR3 totals 14 residues. Germline assignment: CDR1 MDHEN and CDR2 SYDVKM. J was trimmed by 5 bases and V by 6 bases; bases with no gene match: 6. The CDR3 sequence is CASSTSGRGETQYF. CDR3 DNA: TGTGCCAGCAGCACCAGCGGGAGGGGGGAGACCCAGTACTTC.

The chain uses TRBV30 and TRBJ1-1; D unclear. CDR3 size: 12 residues. The germline V gene has CDR1 GTSNPN and CDR2 SVGIG (reference sequence). V was trimmed by 2 bases and J by 5 bases, leaving 9 bases between them. CDR3 protein: CAWSPRRTEAFF. In DNA, the CDR3 is TGTGCCTGGAGTCCGAGGCGAACTGAAGCTTTCTTT.

The chain joins TRBV10-1 to TRBJ1-5; no definite D call. The germline CDR1 and CDR2 sequences are WNHNN and SYGVQD (reference sequence). This CDR3 spans 15 amino acids. Trimming left V 3 bases short and J 0 bases short, with 9 bases between. The CDR3 region is CASSDGDYSNQPQHF. Written as DNA, the CDR3 is TGCGCCAGCAGTGATGGCGATTATAGCAATCAGCCCCAGCATTTT.

This sequence joins TRBV19 and TRBJ2-6; D not resolved. CDR1 LNHDA and CDR2 SQIVND come from the germline V gene (reference sequence). With 7 bases removed from V and 7 bases from J, the gap between germline ends came to 17 bases. CDR3 length equals 15 residues. DNA for the CDR3: TGTGCCAGTACCATATCGTTGAAGGGAGCCAACGTCCTGACTTTC. It translates to CASTISLKGANVLTF.

The chain carries TRBV6-4 and TRBJ2-2, with 13 bases matching TRBD2. The trim removed 4 bases at V and 4 bases at J, leaving 0 bases unmatched. The CDR3 runs to 15 residues. Germline loops: CDR1 MRHNA, CDR2 SNTAGT. The CDR3 nucleotides read TGTGCCAGCAGTGGGACTAGCGGGAGCACCGGGGAGCTGTTTTTT. Its protein product is CASSGTSGSTGELFF.